This T cell receptor beta chain was profiled in a study of blood T cells in healthy people across ages. Study-level findings and limits: While age rose, TCR beta diversity per million T cells dropped in a roughly linear way.

Primed by a sample-barcoded 5' primer and a J-beta primer mix, a second PCR proceeded for 7 to 11 cycles. MiXCR was run by TCRdb on the 5' RACE reads, yielding one entry per CDR3 protein. Among hundreds of thousands of distinct CDR3 sequences listed, 24% were seen once. This clonotype was counted a single time. Antigen unknown. The CDR3 loop spans 15 amino acids. CDR1 and CDR2 (germline): KGHDR, SFDVKD. V shed 5 bases and J 5 bases; nucleotides not matched to a gene: 5. These same data were also listed under a study on T cells of mothers and their children.

This sequence was found in a boy aged 10-17 years in good health. The chain uses TRBV24-1 and TRBJ2-1; 10 nucleotides match TRBD1. The source material was blood. The CDR3 DNA reads as TGTGCCACCAGTGTTGCCGGGACAGGGGACAATGAGCAGTTCTTC. It translates to CATSVAGTGDNEQFF.